These 24 T cell receptor beta chains share one sample of origin, sequenced in a study of beta chain features in type 1 diabetes. Every isolated RNA sample was fully reverse transcribed, so sequencing captured expressed TCRB transcripts. Only in-frame clones appear in the TCRdb table, and some are missing; sequencing was by immunoSEQ multiplex PCR. The sample lists around 300,000 clones, roughly 8% occurring once. The sample taken for sequencing was central memory CD4+ T cells from blood. These receptors were obtained from a woman aged 18-35 years in good health.

This clone came up a few times. The genes are TRBV15 and TRBJ2-2; D is unresolved. The ends were cut back, 1 base at V and 3 bases at J, with 3 bases in the middle. Germline CDR1 reads LNHNV; CDR2 reads YYDKDF (reference sequence). This CDR3 is built from 13 residues. CDR3 residues: CATSRGDTGELFF. DNA of the CDR3: TGTGCCACCAGCAGAGGGGACACCGGGGAGCTGTTTTTT.

Many counts were recorded for this clone. This chain connects TRBV18 to TRBJ2-7; a possible D gene is TRBD2 (6 bases). CDR3 length: 14 amino acids. Germline V CDR1 and CDR2: KGHSH, LQKENI. V lost 0 bases and J 0 bases, leaving 6 bases between the germline ends. Here the CDR3 DNA reads TGTGCCAGCTCACCACCCGGGAGCTCCTACGAGCAGTACTTC. It encodes CASSPPGSSYEQYF.

There are a few counts of this clone. CDR3 nucleotides: TGTGCCAGCAGCCACGAACTTTCCAGCGAGCAGTTCTTC. Translation gives CASSHELSSEQFF. This rearrangement joins TRBV6-1 to TRBJ2-1; unclear D gene. The CDR3 loop spans 13 amino acids. The V end lost 6 bases, the J end lost 10 bases, and 16 bases lay between the germline ends. Germline assignment: CDR1 MNHNS and CDR2 SASEGT.

Remarks on this clone: One junction end does not reproduce the germline sequence, and a read error may be involved. The chain employs TRBV10-3 and TRBJ2-5, with D uncertain. The CDR3 loop spans 12 amino acids. The germline V gene has CDR1 ENHRY and CDR2 SYGVKD. The DNA of the CDR3 is TGTGCCAGCAGTTACTCATGGGGGACCCAGTACTTC. It translates to CASSYSWGTQYF.

The J gene is TRBJ1-6, the V gene TRBV20-1; D gene uncertain. CDR1 and CDR2 (germline): DFQATT, SNEGSKA (reference sequence). Trimming stripped 6 bases from V and 11 bases from J, with 11 bases between. The length of the CDR3 is 11 residues. CDR3 sequence reads: CSALKDPPLHF. The CDR3 coding sequence is TGCAGTGCACTCAAGGACCCACCCCTCCACTTT.

This clone turned up a few times. The J gene is TRBJ2-1, the V gene TRBV4-3, with 15 bases aligning to TRBD2. V gave up 0 bases and J gave up 8 bases; unmatched junction bases: 5. The CDR3 runs 17 residues. Germline assignment: CDR1 LGHNA and CDR2 YSLEER. The CDR3 reads CASSQESGLAGGDEQFF. In DNA, the CDR3 is TGCGCCAGCAGCCAAGAGTCGGGACTAGCGGGGGGCGATGAGCAGTTCTTC.

This clone was observed a handful of times. The chain is built from TRBV11-1 and TRBJ1-1, with 8 nucleotides matching TRBD1. CDR1 SGHAT and CDR2 FQDESV come from the germline V gene (reference sequence). V was clipped by 7 bases and J by 1 base; unmatched bases: 5. This CDR3 region has 14 residues. CDR3 in amino acids: CASTEDRANTEAFF. CDR3 coding DNA: TGTGCCAGCACCGAGGACAGGGCGAACACTGAAGCTTTCTTT.

The gene calls are TRBV18 and TRBJ2-7; 7 bases fit TRBD1. The ends lost 6 bases at V and 5 bases at J; junction bases unmatched: 4. Germline-derived CDR1 and CDR2 are KGHSH and LQKENI. The CDR3 is made up of 12 amino acids. This CDR3 is CASSIDRDEQYF. DNA for the CDR3: TGTGCCAGCTCTATCGACAGGGACGAGCAGTACTTC.

This chain joins TRBV9 and TRBJ2-3, with 7 bases aligning to TRBD2. The CDR3 runs to 17 residues. Per germline, CDR1 SGDLS and CDR2 YYNGEE. Unmatched junction bases numbered 10, after V lost 3 bases and J lost 0 bases. The CDR3 protein is CASSAGPAGVSTDTQYF. The CDR3 bases are TGTGCCAGCAGCGCGGGGCCTGCGGGAGTTAGCACAGATACGCAGTATTTT.

This clone showed up just a few times. This chain uses TRBV6-6 with TRBJ2-1, with TRBD1 identical over 9 bases. CDR3 length: 13 residues. Trimming removed 6 bases from V and 7 bases from J; junction bases left unmatched: 4. Looked up from germline, CDR1 is MNHNY and CDR2 is SVGAGI (reference sequence). The CDR3 protein is CASSRQGENEQFF. CDR3 in DNA: TGTGCCAGCAGCCGACAGGGGGAGAATGAGCAGTTCTTC.

The chain combines TRBV5-6 with TRBJ1-1, with 7 positions matching TRBD1. Germline V gene sequence: CDR1 SGHDT, CDR2 YYEEEE. The V gene end was trimmed by 0 bases and the J gene end by 10 bases; junction bases not matched to a gene: 3. This CDR3 contains 12 residues. The CDR3 loop is CASSLDQGGAFF. The CDR3 DNA follows: TGTGCCAGCAGCTTGGACCAGGGGGGAGCTTTCTTT.

V usage is TRBV28 and J usage is TRBJ1-5; D uncertain. CDR1 is MDHEN, CDR2 SYDVKM, per germline. Trimming left V 2 bases short and J 0 bases short, with 11 bases between. The CDR3 runs 16 residues. The CDR3: CASSLLQSFSNQPQHF. The CDR3 coding sequence is TGTGCCAGCAGTTTACTCCAAAGCTTTAGCAATCAGCCCCAGCATTTT. The full variable domain, rest sourced from reference TRBV28 and TRBJ1-5, is DVKVTQSSRYLVKRTGEKVFLECVQDMDHENMFWYRQDPGLGLRLIYFSYDVKMKEKGDIPEGYSVSREKKERFSLILESASTNQTSMYLCASSLLQSFSNQPQHFGDGTRLSIL.

The chain couples TRBV27 to TRBJ2-1, with D unclear. CDR3 length: 13 amino acids. V was clipped by 2 bases and J by 9 bases, with 11 bases between them. The V gene's germline CDR1 is MNHEY and CDR2 SMNVEV (reference sequence). The CDR3 loop is CASSLIGTGEQFF. DNA for the CDR3: TGTGCCAGCAGTTTAATAGGCACTGGTGAGCAGTTCTTC.

The rearrangement links TRBV7-2 to TRBJ2-4; D is possibly TRBD2 (5 bases). Germline values: CDR1 SGHTA, CDR2 FQGNSA. Trimming cost V 4 bases and J 0 bases, with 13 bases left between them. CDR3 size: 16 residues. The DNA of the CDR3 is TGTGCCAGCAGCTCTGAGAGCGGACTAGCCAAAAACATTCAGTACTTC. Protein sequence: CASSSESGLAKNIQYF.

This clone showed up many times. In the same sample, other DNA sequences code for this CDR3. The chain joins TRBV6-6 to TRBJ2-3; D is ambiguous. The CDR3 loop spans 11 amino acids. Germline values: CDR1 MNHNY, CDR2 SVGAGI (reference sequence). With 8 bases removed from V and 4 bases from J, the gap between germline ends came to 7 bases. The CDR3 is CASLLADTQYF. The CDR3, as DNA: TGTGCCAGCCTTCTTGCAGATACGCAGTATTTT.

The chain is built from TRBV27 and TRBJ2-6; 8 bases fit TRBD1. The V gene end was trimmed by 1 base and the J gene end by 0 bases; junction bases not matched to a gene: 8. Per the germline V gene, CDR1 is MNHEY and CDR2 is SMNVEV (reference sequence). There are 19 residues in the CDR3. CDR3 in amino acids: CASSLWATGVNSGANVLTF. The CDR3 DNA reads as TGTGCCAGCAGTTTATGGGCGACAGGGGTCAACTCTGGGGCCAACGTCCTGACTTTC.

This chain uses TRBV29-1 with TRBJ2-2; tentative D call: TRBD1 (6 bases). Germline CDR1 is SQVTM and CDR2 is ANQGSEA. Trimming pared 0 bases from V and 4 bases from J, leaving 12 bases between. The CDR3 sequence is 15 residues long. The CDR3 spells CSVEDRDTTTGELFF. The CDR3 DNA reads as TGCAGCGTTGAAGATCGGGACACTACCACCGGGGAGCTGTTTTTT.

There are a few counts of this clone. The chain couples TRBV19 to TRBJ2-7; TRBD1 might be the D (6 bases). V lost 2 bases and J lost 5, with 16 bases in between. CDR3 size: 15 residues. Germline-derived CDR1 and CDR2 are LNHDA and SQIVND (reference sequence). CDR3 DNA: TGTGCCAGTAGTATACCGGGACAAATAGTCAACGAGCAGTACTTC. Protein: CASSIPGQIVNEQYF.

In this sample, this clone turned up a few times. The rearrangement joins TRBV29-1 to TRBJ2-5, with D possibly matching TRBD2 (6 bases). V was pared by 7 bases and J by 5 bases, with 17 bases between. The CDR3 has 13 amino acids. CDR1 is SQVTM and CDR2 is ANQGSEA in the germline V gene. DNA for the CDR3: TGCAGCGCACTATTTGGGGGGAGGGAGACCCAGTACTTC. Translated: CSALFGGRETQYF.

With respect to this clone: Given a much more abundant clone one base away, this may be a read error. The chain employs TRBV14 and TRBJ2-3; possible D gene TRBD2, 5 bases. Trimming stripped 0 bases from V and 8 bases from J, with 9 bases between. CDR3 length: 13 amino acids. CDR1 is SGHDN, CDR2 FVKESK, per germline. CDR3 nucleotide sequence: TGTGCCAGCAGCCAAGATACCGCGGGTACGCAGTATTTT. Translating it yields CASSQDTAGTQYF.

This clone was seen a handful of times. A read error may account for a junction end that differs from germline. The chain links TRBV7-2 to TRBJ2-7; D remains ambiguous. Germline CDR1 is SGHTA and CDR2 is FQGNSA. The CDR3 length is 13 residues. CDR3 bases: TGCGCCAGCAGCCAAGAGAGGCAGGACGAGCAGTACTTC. Translating gives CASSQERQDEQYF.

V gene TRBV4-3 combines with J gene TRBJ1-1; D call uncertain. This CDR3 has 15 amino acids. In germline, CDR1 is LGHNA, CDR2 YSLEER. Between the trimmed V and J ends, which lost 1 base and 0 bases, there was a span of 9 bases. DNA of the CDR3: TGCGCCAGCAGCCAAGTTCACACCCTGAACACTGAAGCTTTCTTT. This gives the protein CASSQVHTLNTEAFF.

The chain links TRBV25-1 to TRBJ2-4; 14 nucleotides line up with TRBD2. Germline V gene data show CDR1 as MGHDK and CDR2 as SYGVNS. Trimming took 6 bases from V and 9 from J; bases not matched to a gene: 7. This CDR3 has 15 residues. The CDR3 loop reads CASSGGTSGGGIQYF. CDR3 bases: TGTGCCAGCAGCGGCGGGACTAGCGGGGGAGGCATTCAGTACTTC.

This clone occurred a few times. V gene TRBV7-9 combines with J gene TRBJ2-1, with D possibly matching TRBD1 (6 bases). Deletions cut 2 bases from V and 5 bases from J, with 19 bases between. The length of the CDR3 is 17 residues. Germline CDR1 SEHNR, CDR2 FQNEAQ (reference sequence). Here the CDR3 reads CASSLLKHRAIDNEQFF. For the CDR3, the DNA is TGTGCCAGCAGCTTACTCAAGCACAGGGCTATCGACAATGAGCAGTTCTTC.